The sequence of this T cell receptor beta chain was determined in a study of blood T cell repertoires in COVID-19 (dated by TCRdb to 2018 to 2021). For context, the study as a whole: Collaborator samples came from the United States, Italy and Spain and covered acute and convalescent phases of COVID-19. The prospective study material was composed of cDNA or gDNA derived from T cells, B-cell-depleted T cells, or PBMCs. Deeply sampled blood TCRbeta repertoires from subjects exposed to, actively infected with, or recovered from COVID-19 were included in the dataset. The repertoires were released in a freely available public database meant as a resource for research on the immune response to SARS-CoV-2. The samples were drawn from two sources: the first 160 participants of the ongoing ImmuneRACE study, and 1,000 to 1,500 subjects contributed by 6 global collaborators. Sample metadata almost always included a de-identified subject ID, COVID-19 status, age in years and sex. Where available, HLA class I and class II types were taken from metadata supplied by the sample provider and were not determined by assay-based typing.

A note on this clone: There is no known antigen for this receptor. The sample holds no much larger clone one base away, and base qualities are not on file.

TCRbeta CDR3 regions were amplified from genomic DNA by means of the immunoSEQ Assay, a bias-controlled multiplex PCR. The published analysis was carried out like this. Nucleated cell counts per sample were estimated from amplification of reference gene primers within the assay. Sequence reads were collapsed and filtered to measure the absolute abundance of every unique TCRbeta CDR3 rearrangement. For each sample, productive Simpson clonality was calculated as the square root of Simpson's diversity index over productive rearrangements. TCRdb retrieved this table from immuneACCESS and kept in-frame rearrangements only. Not all clones are present; in checked studies, unresolved V genes account for under half, and no reason is known for the remainder. V, J and clone size are those of that table, while D and trimming were read from the DNA. For this sample there are over 90,000 clones; around 84% appear just once. The top ten clonotypes cover approximately 4.5% of the sample.

Findings and caveats that apply to the study as a whole: The quantity of clinical and demographic metadata differed by source and by participant and was supplied without curation.

The CDR1 and CDR2 encoded by the germline V gene are MDHEN and SYDVKM. From the cysteine through the phenylalanine, the CDR3 covers 13 amino acids. Solely the CDR3 DNA is kept, with 39 bases framed from the first base. V is reduced by 6 bases and J by 5 bases, leaving a spacing of 11 bases between them. Whole blood was collected in K2EDTA tubes by collaborating institutions according to the institutions' own protocols. For TCRbeta analysis, collaborators shipped samples in one of three forms: frozen whole blood, isolated PBMCs, or DNA extracted from either of those sample types. The receptor was derived from a human donor in a cohort sampled during active COVID-19. The material sequenced was peripheral blood. The V and J segments used are TRBV28 and TRBJ2-1; TRBD2 is a weak D gene call, 7 bases matching. The DNA sequence is TGTGCCAGCAGAGAGGGGGGGGACAATGAGCAGTTCTTC. Its protein is CASREGGDNEQFF. Supplemented by the reference TRBV28 and TRBJ2-1 proteins around the CDR3, the complete variable domain is DVKVTQSSRYLVKRTGEKVFLECVQDMDHENMFWYRQDPGLGLRLIYFSYDVKMKEKGDIPEGYSVSREKKERFSLILESASTNQTSMYLCASREGGDNEQFFGPGTRLTVL.